The 13 T cell receptor beta chains in this list originate from one sample, sequenced in a study of a mutant IDH1 vaccine in newly diagnosed glioma. TCRdb keeps only in-frame clones here, not all; method: immunoSEQ multiplex PCR. The table shows roughly 130,000 clones, with roughly 78% occurring only once. Stated time point: week 11, during vaccination. The investigators gave 300 ug of mutant IDH1 20-mer peptide in each vaccine dose, together with topical imiquimod. No antigen is known for these receptors. The input for sequencing was PBMCs, taken from a glioma patient whose treatment included an IDH1 peptide vaccine. Receptor source: a man between 35 and 55 years old with glioma.

The V and J genes are TRBV27 and TRBJ2-5; possible D gene TRBD1, 6 bases. Germline-derived CDR1 and CDR2 are MNHEY and SMNVEV (reference sequence). This CDR3 is built from 13 residues. The ends were cut back, 4 bases at V and 5 bases at J, with 11 bases in the middle. The CDR3 DNA follows: TGTGCCAGCAGTTCTGACAGGTGGGAGACCCAGTACTTC. This gives the protein CASSSDRWETQYF.

This chain links TRBV7-8 with TRBJ1-2; a possible D gene is TRBD1 (6 bases). The CDR3 has 15 amino acids. V gave up 4 bases and J gave up 5 bases, with 17 bases separating them. CDR1 and CDR2 (germline): SGHVS, FQNEAQ. The CDR3 reads CASSSSTGSPYGYTF. The CDR3, as DNA: TGTGCCAGCAGCTCCTCGACAGGTTCTCCTTATGGCTACACCTTC.

The V and J genes are TRBV7-9 and TRBJ1-6; 7 bases are shared with TRBD1. In germline, CDR1 is SEHNR, CDR2 FQNEAQ (reference sequence). The CDR3 extends over 16 amino acids. Losses at the gene ends were 5 bases for V and 5 bases for J; bases not matched to a gene: 9. The CDR3 here is CASSQGGAGDNSPLHF. The CDR3 coding sequence is TGTGCCAGCAGCCAAGGGGGCGCTGGGGATAATTCACCCCTCCACTTT.

The genes are TRBV27 and TRBJ2-7; tentative D call: TRBD1 (6 bases). Germline loops: CDR1 MNHEY, CDR2 SMNVEV (reference sequence). The length of the CDR3 is 13 residues. Trimming cost V 2 bases and J 5 bases, with 10 bases left between them. Written as DNA, the CDR3 is TGTGCCAGCAGTTTAAGGGGGTTCCACGAGCAGTACTTC. The encoded protein is CASSLRGFHEQYF.

The chain links TRBV9 to TRBJ2-3; D gene unclear. CDR1 SGDLS and CDR2 YYNGEE come from the germline V gene. V was cut by 0 bases and J by 2 bases, with 13 bases left in between. The CDR3 consists of 16 residues. For the CDR3, the DNA is TGTGCCAGCAGCGTAGAAAGGATCACGCCCACAGATACGCAGTATTTT. This encodes CASSVERITPTDTQYF.

The V gene is TRBV19, the J gene TRBJ2-3, with 16 nucleotides matching TRBD2. CDR3 length: 18 residues. V was pared by 3 bases and J by 1 base, with 4 bases of the junction left unmatched. Germline V gives CDR1 LNHDA, CDR2 SQIVND (reference sequence). The CDR3: CASSMGLAGGRRTDTQYF. In nucleotides, the CDR3 is TGTGCCAGTAGTATGGGACTAGCGGGGGGGCGGCGCACAGATACGCAGTATTTT.

The genes are TRBV4-1 and TRBJ1-1; D gene ambiguous. With 0 bases removed from V and 1 base from J, the gap between germline ends came to 6 bases. The CDR3 runs to 14 residues. Germline CDR1 and CDR2: MGHRA and YSYEKL. CDR3 DNA: TGCGCCAGCAGCCAAGAGACGGGGAACACTGAAGCTTTCTTT. Protein sequence: CASSQETGNTEAFF.

The chain recombines TRBV10-1 with TRBJ2-1; perhaps D is TRBD1 or TRBD2 (5 bases each). CDR3 length: 13 residues. Germline values: CDR1 WNHNN, CDR2 SYGVQD (reference sequence). As DNA, the CDR3 is TGCGGATCGTCGGGGCTAGGGCGGAATGAGCAGTTCTTC. Encoded protein: CGSSGLGRNEQFF.

V gene TRBV2 combines with J gene TRBJ1-4; D perhaps matches TRBD1 (6 bases). V was shortened by 4 bases and J by 8 bases, with 17 bases between the two germline ends. The CDR3 spans 15 residues. The germline V gene encodes CDR1 SNHLY and CDR2 FYNNEI. DNA of the CDR3: TGTGCCAGCAGTGCAATGGTGGGGGGCAAGGAAAAACTGTTTTTT. Translating gives CASSAMVGGKEKLFF. The variable domain in full, completed from reference TRBV2 and TRBJ1-4, reads EPEVTQTPSHQVTQMGQEVILRCVPISNHLYFYWYRQILGQKVEFLVSFYNNEISEKSEIFDDQFSVERPDGSNFTLKIRSTKLEDSAMYFCASSAMVGGKEKLFFGSGTQLSVL.

The rearrangement joins TRBV11-3 to TRBJ2-1, with D tentatively TRBD2 (6 bases). From germline, CDR1 is SGHNT and CDR2 YENEEA. Trimming left V 0 bases short and J 10 bases short, with 10 bases between. CDR3 length: 13 amino acids. CDR3 residues: CASSLEGGQEQFF. Here the CDR3 DNA reads TGTGCCAGCAGCTTAGAGGGGGGTCAAGAGCAGTTCTTC.

This chain uses TRBV27 with TRBJ1-4; no clear D gene. The CDR3 runs to 14 residues. The ends were cut back, 6 bases at V and 7 bases at J, with 15 bases in the middle. Germline-derived CDR1 and CDR2 are MNHEY and SMNVEV (reference sequence). In DNA form, the CDR3 reads TGTGCCAGCAGCCGCTCCGGTACGAGTGAAAAACTGTTTTTT. Encoded protein: CASSRSGTSEKLFF.

The chain is built from TRBV7-2 and TRBJ2-7; D is tentatively TRBD1 or TRBD2 (6 bases each). The CDR3 loop spans 17 amino acids. Germline V gene sequence: CDR1 SGHTA, CDR2 FQGNSA. Trimming took off 2 bases at V and 2 bases at J, with 19 bases between the two ends. The CDR3 is CASSLKWGAAETYEQYF. The CDR3 bases are TGTGCCAGCAGCTTAAAGTGGGGGGCTGCGGAGACCTACGAGCAGTACTTC.

The chain employs TRBV28 and TRBJ2-7; TRBD1 is a possible D gene (6 bases). Germline values: CDR1 MDHEN, CDR2 SYDVKM. This CDR3 is 13 amino acids long. The V and J ends lost 3 bases and 4 bases respectively, with 10 bases between them. For the CDR3, the DNA is TGTGCCAGCAGTTTGTCAGGGGTATACGAGCAGTACTTC. Its translation: CASSLSGVYEQYF.